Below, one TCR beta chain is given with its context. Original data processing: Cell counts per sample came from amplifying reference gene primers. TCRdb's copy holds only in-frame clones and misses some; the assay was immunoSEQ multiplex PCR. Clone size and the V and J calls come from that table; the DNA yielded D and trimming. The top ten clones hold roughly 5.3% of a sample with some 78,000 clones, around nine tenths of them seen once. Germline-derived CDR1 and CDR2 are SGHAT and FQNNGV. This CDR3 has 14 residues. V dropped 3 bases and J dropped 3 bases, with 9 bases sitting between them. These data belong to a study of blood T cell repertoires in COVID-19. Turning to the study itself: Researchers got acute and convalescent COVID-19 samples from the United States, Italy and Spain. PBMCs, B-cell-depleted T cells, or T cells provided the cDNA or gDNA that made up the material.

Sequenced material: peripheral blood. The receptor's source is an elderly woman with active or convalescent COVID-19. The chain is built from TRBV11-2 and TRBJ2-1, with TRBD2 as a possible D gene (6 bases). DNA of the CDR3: TGTGCCAGCAGCTTTGAGCGGGTCTACAATGAGCAGTTCTTC. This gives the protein CASSFERVYNEQFF.